The present T cell receptor (beta chain) was sequenced within a study of cytomegalovirus exposure and HLA in healthy donors. Findings and limits, study-wide: Earlier analysis yielded a pattern in which most TCR beta V segments were productive about 90% or about 30% of the time. Later analysis placed DRB1 highest and HLA-C lowest in TCR association rates, which differed by HLA locus.

As regards this clone: Its antigen is as yet unknown.

The study ran its PCR with 60 Vbeta and 13 Jbeta primers. Only in-frame clones appear in the TCRdb table, and some are missing; sequencing was by immunoSEQ multiplex PCR. Among 150,000 or so clones listed, around 65% were seen once. The sequenced sample consisted of PBMCs. This receptor was obtained from a woman aged 25 to 39 in good health and CMV-seropositive.

The CDR3 coding sequence is TGTGCCAGCAGCCGCCCGGGAAGAGATACGCAGTATTTT. This translates into CASSRPGRDTQYF. This rearrangement joins TRBV11-2 to TRBJ2-3; D may be TRBD2 (5 bases). This CDR3 has 13 amino acids. The V gene lost 5 bases and the J gene lost 5 bases, with 11 bases spanning the gap. From germline, CDR1 is SGHAT and CDR2 FQNNGV.